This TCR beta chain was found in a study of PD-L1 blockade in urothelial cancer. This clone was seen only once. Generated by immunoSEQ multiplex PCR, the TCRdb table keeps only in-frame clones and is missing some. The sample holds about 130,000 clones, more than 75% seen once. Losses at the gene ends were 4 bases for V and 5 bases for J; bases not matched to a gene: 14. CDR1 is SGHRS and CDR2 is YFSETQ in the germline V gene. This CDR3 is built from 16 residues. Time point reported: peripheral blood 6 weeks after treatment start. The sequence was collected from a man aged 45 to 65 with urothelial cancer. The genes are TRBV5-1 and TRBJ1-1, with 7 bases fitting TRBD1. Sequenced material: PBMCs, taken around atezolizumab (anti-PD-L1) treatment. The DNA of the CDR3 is TGCGCCAGCAGCGCTAGTCGACAGGGTTTAGGGACTGAAGCTTTCTTT. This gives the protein CASSASRQGLGTEAFF.